This record concerns one T cell receptor (beta chain) sequence. The germline gives CDR1 WNHNN, CDR2 SYGVQD (reference sequence). Trimming took off 0 bases at V and 1 base at J, with 6 bases between the two ends. The length of the CDR3 is 14 residues. Sequenced by immunoSEQ multiplex PCR; TCRdb stores in-frame clones only, minus some. The data show over 400,000 clones, over 75% seen once. This sample stems from a study of blood T cell repertoires in COVID-19. Turning to the study itself: Sites across the United States, Italy and Spain contributed samples from acute and convalescent COVID-19. From T cells, B-cell-depleted T cells, or PBMCs came the material, which was cDNA or gDNA.

The clonotype originates from a human donor in a cohort sampled during active COVID-19. V and J are TRBV10-1 and TRBJ1-1; D call uncertain. Sequenced sample: peripheral blood. CDR3 in amino acids: CASSESTANTEAFF. CDR3 DNA: TGCGCCAGCAGTGAGTCAACAGCGAACACTGAAGCTTTCTTT.